These 32 T cell receptor beta chains share one sample of origin, sequenced in a study of blood T cell repertoires in COVID-19. TCRdb's copy holds only in-frame clones and misses some; the assay was immunoSEQ multiplex PCR. The sample comprises about 87,000 clones, over 75% of which are singletons, and about 15% rests with the top ten. The specimen sequenced was peripheral blood. These TCRs come from a woman at least 80 years old with active or convalescent COVID-19.

Here the CDR3 DNA reads TGTGCCAGCAGCCAAGGGAGCTCCTATAATTCACCCCTCCACTTT. Translated, it gives CASSQGSSYNSPLHF. The chain carries TRBV7-9 and TRBJ1-6; D unclear. Germline V gene data show CDR1 as SEHNR and CDR2 as FQNEAQ (reference sequence). Trimming pared 5 bases from V and 0 bases from J, leaving 8 bases between. CDR3 length equals 15 residues.

The CDR3 sequence: CAWNRRQSTDTQYF. The CDR3 DNA is TGTGCCTGGAATCGCAGGCAAAGCACAGATACGCAGTATTTT. The chain carries TRBV30 and TRBJ2-3; no reliable D call. With 4 bases removed from V and 0 bases from J, the gap between germline ends came to 11 bases. The CDR3 runs to 14 residues. Germline V gene lookup returns CDR1 GTSNPN and CDR2 SVGIG (reference sequence). The complete variable domain, with remaining parts taken from reference TRBV30 and TRBJ2-3, reads SQTIHQWPATLVQPVGSPLSLECTVEGTSNPNLYWYRQAAGRGLQLLFYSVGIGQISSEVPQNLSASRPQDRQFILSSKKLLLSDSGFYLCAWNRRQSTDTQYFGPGTRLTVL.

The CDR3 protein is CSVGNGGLNYNEQFF. Here the CDR3 DNA reads TGCAGCGTTGGTAACGGAGGACTGAACTACAATGAGCAGTTCTTC. The V and J genes are TRBV29-1 and TRBJ2-1; TRBD2 might be the D (5 bases). CDR1 is SQVTM, CDR2 ANQGSEA, per germline. This CDR3 is 15 amino acids long. V lost 4 bases and J 3 bases, leaving 16 bases between the germline ends.

The rearrangement uses TRBV19 and TRBJ2-7; TRBD1 matches 8 bases. Germline lookup yields CDR1 LNHDA and CDR2 SQIVND (reference sequence). This CDR3 has 14 amino acids. The trim removed 7 bases at V and 3 bases at J, leaving 8 bases unmatched. This chain's CDR3 is CASKRTGMDYEQYF. The DNA of the CDR3 is TGTGCCAGTAAGAGGACAGGGATGGACTACGAGCAGTACTTC.

This clone was seen more than once but under ten times. The genes are TRBV6-5 and TRBJ2-5; D is unclear. The germline V gene encodes CDR1 MNHEY and CDR2 SVGAGI. V was clipped by 6 bases and J by 1 base, with 12 bases between them. The CDR3 has 14 amino acids. The DNA of the CDR3 is TGTGCCAGCAGCCTTGCGTCGTCCCAAGAGACCCAGTACTTC. This translates into CASSLASSQETQYF.

This clone was counted once. J is TRBJ2-2 and V is TRBV10-3; 7 bases are shared with TRBD2. CDR3 length: 15 amino acids. V was clipped by 8 bases and J by 0 bases; unmatched bases: 6. CDR1 is ENHRY and CDR2 is SYGVKD in the germline V gene. The CDR3 loop reads CAIHWEGTNTGELFF. CDR3 nucleotide sequence: TGTGCCATCCATTGGGAGGGGACGAACACCGGGGAGCTGTTTTTT.

The chain employs TRBV7-9 and TRBJ1-3; weak D call: TRBD1 (5 bases). Germline assignment: CDR1 SEHNR and CDR2 FQNEAQ (reference sequence). This CDR3 spans 16 amino acids. Between the trimmed V and J ends, which lost 5 bases and 3 bases, there was a span of 17 bases. CDR3 coding DNA: TGTGCCAGCAGCCGAGACGTCGGGACTCGTGGAAACACCATATATTTT. Encoded protein: CASSRDVGTRGNTIYF.

This clone turned up a few times. The chain recombines TRBV7-2 with TRBJ2-7, with 13 nucleotides matching TRBD2. With 5 bases clipped from V and 4 bases from J, the junction kept 14 bases outside the gene matches. This CDR3 is built from 18 residues. Looked up from germline, CDR1 is SGHTA and CDR2 is FQGNSA. DNA for the CDR3: TGTGCCAGCAGCCCTCGACTAGCGGGGGGCCTTAGCAGATACGAGCAGTACTTC. This encodes CASSPRLAGGLSRYEQYF.

This chain joins TRBV4-3 and TRBJ2-5, with D perhaps TRBD1 (6 bases). There are 15 residues in the CDR3. Trimming cost V 2 bases and J 5 bases, with 15 bases left between them. Germline CDR1 LGHNA, CDR2 YSLEER. CDR3 coding DNA: TGCGCCAGCAGCCAACAGACAGGTCCCTGGGAGACCCAGTACTTC. This translates into CASSQQTGPWETQYF.

The J gene is TRBJ2-3, the V gene TRBV7-2; 8 positions match TRBD2. V shed 4 bases and J 4 bases; nucleotides not matched to a gene: 10. Germline V gene data show CDR1 as SGHTA and CDR2 as FQGNSA. This CDR3 is built from 16 residues. In DNA form, the CDR3 reads TGTGCCAGCAGCTCCCCACGGCGGCGGGGGGCAGATACGCAGTATTTT. As protein: CASSSPRRRGADTQYF.

This chain uses TRBV27 with TRBJ1-1; TRBD1 might be the D (5 bases). Germline V lookup: CDR1 MNHEY, CDR2 SMNVEV (reference sequence). The CDR3 covers 15 residues. V dropped 10 bases and J dropped 1 base, with 19 bases sitting between them. Here the CDR3 reads CATAAWGGSNTEAFF. As DNA, the CDR3 is TGTGCCACTGCGGCGTGGGGGGGGTCGAACACTGAAGCTTTCTTT.

This chain joins TRBV5-1 and TRBJ1-6; the match to TRBD1 covers 8 bases. V lost 3 bases, J lost 6 bases, and 8 bases stayed unmatched. CDR1 is SGHRS, CDR2 YFSETQ, per germline. The CDR3 covers 16 residues. CDR3 loop: CASSSRTGSPNSPLHF. CDR3 in DNA: TGCGCCAGCAGCTCGAGGACAGGGTCGCCTAATTCACCCCTCCACTTT.

The sample holds one count of this clone. The chain is built from TRBV11-2 and TRBJ2-2; no reliable D call. Trimming stripped 4 bases from V and 5 bases from J, with 11 bases between. Germline V CDR1 and CDR2: SGHAT, FQNNGV. This CDR3 has 14 amino acids. For the CDR3, the DNA is TGTGCCAGCAGCTCCCCCGTCTTAACCGGGGAGCTGTTTTTT. It is translated as CASSSPVLTGELFF.

The J gene is TRBJ2-1, the V gene TRBV27, with unresolved D. The CDR3 is 15 amino acids. V was clipped by 3 bases and J by 0 bases, with 9 bases between them. CDR1 and CDR2 (germline): MNHEY, SMNVEV (reference sequence). The CDR3 bases are TGTGCCAGCAGTTTCTATGGCGGCTCCTACAATGAGCAGTTCTTC. It encodes CASSFYGGSYNEQFF.

This chain connects TRBV5-1 to TRBJ1-1; D unclear. Germline loops: CDR1 SGHRS, CDR2 YFSETQ. Trimming took off 0 bases at V and 0 bases at J, with 9 bases between the two ends. The CDR3 consists of 15 residues. The CDR3 DNA sequence: TGCGCCAGCAGCTTGGTAGAGGGATTGAACACTGAAGCTTTCTTT. Translated: CASSLVEGLNTEAFF.

The chain is built from TRBV5-1 and TRBJ2-3, with a weak D call TRBD2 (7 bases). The CDR3 extends over 16 amino acids. The germline V and J ends were trimmed by 0 bases and 6 bases, with 17 bases remaining between them. Germline V gene data show CDR1 as SGHRS and CDR2 as YFSETQ. The CDR3 sequence: CASSLGAGATWDTQYF. The CDR3 DNA is TGCGCCAGCAGCTTGGGGGCGGGGGCCACATGGGATACGCAGTATTTT. Filled out from reference TRBV5-1 and TRBJ2-3, the complete variable domain reads KAGVTQTPRYLIKTRGQQVTLSCSPISGHRSVSWYQQTPGQGLQFLFEYFSETQRNKGNFPGRFSGRQFSNSRSEMNVSTLELGDSALYLCASSLGAGATWDTQYFGPGTRLTVL.

V and J are TRBV5-4 and TRBJ2-3; 10 bases align to TRBD2. Trimming took 3 bases from V and 14 from J; bases not matched to a gene: 6. The CDR3 is made up of 12 amino acids. CDR1 is SGHNT and CDR2 is YYREEE in the germline V gene (reference sequence). CDR3 amino acids: CASSSSGGLWYF. The DNA for the CDR3 is TGTGCCAGCAGCTCTAGCGGGGGCTTATGGTATTTT. The whole variable domain, remainder taken from reference TRBV5-4 and TRBJ2-3, is ETGVTQSPTHLIKTRGQQVTLRCSSQSGHNTVSWYQQALGQGPQFIFQYYREEENGRGNFPPRFSGLQFPNYSSELNVNALELDDSALYLCASSSSGGLWYFGPGTRLTVL.

The chain couples TRBV9 to TRBJ1-1, with TRBD1 matching 8 bases. This CDR3 region has 15 residues. The trim removed 1 base at V and 0 bases at J, leaving 2 bases unmatched. The germline V gene encodes CDR1 SGDLS and CDR2 YYNGEE. Here the CDR3 DNA reads TGTGCCAGCAGCGTACAGGGGGCTATGAACACTGAAGCTTTCTTT. This gives the protein CASSVQGAMNTEAFF.

The V call is TRBV5-5, the J call TRBJ1-3; maybe TRBD1 (5 bases). The CDR3 length is 13 residues. Germline V gene sequence: CDR1 SGHKS, CDR2 YYEKEE (reference sequence). Deletions cut 3 bases from V and 4 bases from J, with 8 bases between. The CDR3 spells CASSWGEGNTIYF. The CDR3 DNA sequence: TGTGCCAGCAGCTGGGGGGAAGGAAACACCATATATTTT.

This chain links TRBV19 with TRBJ1-1; D is possibly TRBD1 (6 bases). The CDR3 covers 13 residues. The germline V and J ends were trimmed by 4 bases and 3 bases, with 9 bases remaining between them. Looked up from germline, CDR1 is LNHDA and CDR2 is SQIVND (reference sequence). The CDR3 loop is CASSRWTDTEAFF. The CDR3 bases are TGTGCCAGTAGTAGGTGGACAGACACTGAAGCTTTCTTT. Complete variable domain (other parts from reference TRBV19 and TRBJ1-1): DGGITQSPKYLFRKEGQNVTLSCEQNLNHDAMYWYRQDPGQGLRLIYYSQIVNDFQKGDIAEGYSVSREKKESFPLTVTSAQKNPTAFYLCASSRWTDTEAFFGQGTRLTVV.

The J gene is TRBJ2-2, the V gene TRBV7-2; D perhaps matches TRBD2 (6 bases). V was clipped by 5 bases and J by 4 bases, with 17 bases between them. This CDR3 is 16 amino acids long. Germline V gene lookup returns CDR1 SGHTA and CDR2 FQGNSA. For the CDR3, the DNA is TGTGCCAGCAGCAGCCCTAGCTCGGGAGTCACCGGGGAGCTGTTTTTT. It yields the protein CASSSPSSGVTGELFF.

V gene TRBV19 combines with J gene TRBJ2-2, with D perhaps matching TRBD2 (6 bases). The CDR3 is made up of 14 amino acids. V was cut by 8 bases and J by 4 bases, with 14 bases left in between. The germline CDR1 and CDR2 sequences are LNHDA and SQIVND (reference sequence). The CDR3 loop is CASRSGTFTGELFF. CDR3 DNA sequence: TGTGCCAGTCGCTCCGGGACTTTCACCGGGGAGCTGTTTTTT.

The rearrangement joins TRBV19 to TRBJ1-4; 7 bases line up with TRBD1. Germline-derived CDR1 and CDR2 are LNHDA and SQIVND (reference sequence). The CDR3 consists of 15 residues. Losses at the gene ends were 5 bases for V and 5 bases for J; bases not matched to a gene: 8. DNA for the CDR3: TGTGCCAGTAGTGATACAGGGGTAGTGAATGAAAAACTGTTTTTT. As protein: CASSDTGVVNEKLFF.

The chain is built from TRBV2 and TRBJ1-3; D is uncertain. Between the trimmed V and J ends, which lost 3 bases and 0 bases, there was a span of 9 bases. Germline-derived CDR1 and CDR2 are SNHLY and FYNNEI. The CDR3 is made up of 15 amino acids. In nucleotides, the CDR3 is TGTGCCAGCAGTGAGCGCGTAAGCTCTGGAAACACCATATATTTT. This gives the protein CASSERVSSGNTIYF.

The chain combines TRBV6-6 with TRBJ2-5; D is unclear. The germline V gene has CDR1 MNHNY and CDR2 SVGAGI (reference sequence). Trimming pared 10 bases from V and 1 base from J, leaving 13 bases between. This CDR3 has 13 residues. The CDR3 sequence: CATTRGIQETQYF. DNA for the CDR3: TGTGCCACGACCCGCGGAATCCAAGAGACCCAGTACTTC.

This chain's CDR3 is CASSYSGGTEQFF. CDR3 DNA: TGTGCCAGCAGTTACTCAGGCGGGACGGAGCAGTTCTTC. The V call is TRBV6-5, the J call TRBJ2-1; weak D call: TRBD2 (6 bases). Germline CDR1 MNHEY, CDR2 SVGAGI. This CDR3 region has 13 residues. Trimming shortened V by 0 bases and J by 10 bases, and 10 bases separated the two germline ends.

CDR3 DNA: TGTGCCAGCTCTATCAATGAGTTTCGGGACACTGAAGCTTTCTTT. This sequence encodes CASSINEFRDTEAFF. This chain joins TRBV18 and TRBJ1-1; D is unresolved. The CDR3 has 15 residues. V gave up 6 bases and J gave up 3 bases, with 17 bases separating them. CDR1 is KGHSH and CDR2 is LQKENI in the germline V gene.

The chain uses TRBV30 and TRBJ1-1; D remains unclear. The germline CDR1 and CDR2 sequences are GTSNPN and SVGIG (reference sequence). This CDR3 contains 11 residues. CDR3 in DNA: TGTTTCCACTACAACGACCTTGAAGCTTTCTTT. Translation: CFHYNDLEAFF.

The rearrangement uses TRBV11-2 and TRBJ2-1, with TRBD2 matching over 14 bases. The J segment lost 8 bases and the V segment lost 5 bases, leaving 5 bases of the junction unmatched. This CDR3 contains 15 residues. Germline CDR1 reads SGHAT; CDR2 reads FQNNGV. CDR3 amino acids: CASSRTSGGLDEQFF. Written as DNA, the CDR3 is TGTGCCAGCAGCAGGACTAGCGGGGGGTTGGATGAGCAGTTCTTC.

J is TRBJ1-1 and V is TRBV19, with 7 nucleotides matching TRBD1. CDR1 is LNHDA and CDR2 is SQIVND in the germline V gene (reference sequence). This CDR3 has 19 amino acids. V was pared by 6 bases and J by 11 bases, with 30 bases of the junction left unmatched. As DNA, the CDR3 is TGTGCCAGTAGGGCCGGGGACAGTAAAGTGGCCTATGATTCAAACAGGGCTTTCTTT. Its translation: CASRAGDSKVAYDSNRAFF.

The chain couples TRBV29-1 to TRBJ2-1, with TRBD2 identical over 12 bases. This CDR3 is 12 amino acids long. CDR1 is SQVTM and CDR2 is ANQGSEA in the germline V gene. The CDR3 loop reads CSYPGLAGEQFF. The CDR3 coding sequence is TGCAGTTATCCGGGACTAGCGGGTGAGCAGTTCTTC.

The chain joins TRBV28 to TRBJ2-5; D is perhaps TRBD1 (5 bases). Germline V gene lookup returns CDR1 MDHEN and CDR2 SYDVKM. Trimming stripped 6 bases from V and 5 bases from J, with 19 bases between. CDR3 length: 15 residues. This chain's CDR3 is CASRTAKGVQETQYF. CDR3 in DNA: TGTGCCAGCAGAACGGCCAAAGGGGTTCAGGAGACCCAGTACTTC.